The next 28 T cell receptor beta chains were all read from a single sample in a study of radiotherapy plus CTLA-4 blockade in lung cancer listed by TCRdb under 2018. Libraries came from the immunoSEQ multiplex PCR assay. The immuneACCESS repertoire file appears here via TCRdb, limited to in-frame rearrangements. These files lack a portion of the clones; in checked studies, under half of the deficit traces to unresolved V genes, and the cause of the others is not known. For this sample there are 85,000 to 90,000 clones; approximately 86% appear just once. 16% of the sample goes to the ten largest clones. Sequenced here: peripheral blood, sampled from a patient treated with radiotherapy plus ipilimumab. The origin of the receptors is a human donor with non-small cell lung cancer that progressed on radiotherapy plus ipilimumab.

The chain joins TRBV2 to TRBJ1-2, with 7 bases fitting TRBD1. The germline V gene has CDR1 SNHLY and CDR2 FYNNEI. J gave up 4 bases and V 7 bases, and 15 bases lay outside the gene matches. The CDR3 covers 16 residues. The CDR3 DNA is TGTGCCAGCACCTATTCCGGCGGAGGGGGCTTCTATGGCTACACCTTC. This translates into CASTYSGGGGFYGYTF.

The rearrangement uses TRBV18 and TRBJ2-7; the match to TRBD1 covers 9 bases. The V segment lost 6 bases and the J segment 2 bases; nucleotides outside the gene matches: 14. The CDR3 is 17 amino acids. Germline CDR1 KGHSH, CDR2 LQKENI. This CDR3 reads CASSPSLGQGTTYEQYF. In nucleotides, the CDR3 is TGTGCCAGCTCCCCTAGCCTCGGACAGGGGACCACCTACGAGCAGTACTTC.

The chain employs TRBV6-1 and TRBJ2-1; D possibly matches TRBD1 or TRBD2 (5 bases each). Germline CDR1 and CDR2: MNHNS and SASEGT. The CDR3 consists of 12 residues. Deletions cut 6 bases from V and 9 bases from J, with 12 bases between. CDR3 in DNA: TGTGCCAGCAGCCTGGGGGTACGTGAGCAGTTCTTC. It yields the protein CASSLGVREQFF.

The chain recombines TRBV9 with TRBJ1-2; D remains ambiguous. The CDR3 length is 15 residues. CDR1 and CDR2 (germline): SGDLS, YYNGEE. V dropped 0 bases and J dropped 4 bases, with 13 bases sitting between them. CDR3 DNA: TGTGCCAGCAGCGTAGACTTCGGGGTTACCTATGGCTACACCTTC. Its protein product is CASSVDFGVTYGYTF.

This chain joins TRBV4-3 and TRBJ1-2, with a weak D call TRBD1 (5 bases). This CDR3 region has 13 residues. V gave up 0 bases and J gave up 8 bases, with 10 bases separating them. The germline gives CDR1 LGHNA, CDR2 YSLEER. CDR3 protein: CASSQDTSGGYTF. CDR3 in DNA: TGCGCCAGCAGCCAAGATACATCAGGGGGCTACACCTTC.

V is TRBV5-4 and J is TRBJ2-1, with TRBD2 matching over 7 bases. Germline V gene sequence: CDR1 SGHNT, CDR2 YYREEE (reference sequence). Unmatched junction bases numbered 14, after V lost 4 bases and J lost 7 bases. CDR3 length: 16 amino acids. Written as DNA, the CDR3 is TGTGCCAGCAGCATTTTTGGGGGAGGGCCTGGAAATGAGCAGTTCTTC. It encodes CASSIFGGGPGNEQFF. The full variable domain, its missing parts supplied by reference TRBV5-4 and TRBJ2-1, is ETGVTQSPTHLIKTRGQQVTLRCSSQSGHNTVSWYQQALGQGPQFIFQYYREEENGRGNFPPRFSGLQFPNYSSELNVNALELDDSALYLCASSIFGGGPGNEQFFGPGTRLTVL.

The V call is TRBV7-7, the J call TRBJ2-7, with D perhaps TRBD2 (5 bases). This CDR3 comprises 15 residues. Trimming pared 1 base from V and 0 bases from J, leaving 10 bases between. Germline V gene sequence: CDR1 SSHAT, CDR2 FNYEAQ (reference sequence). This CDR3 is CASSLVLGSSYEQYF. CDR3 coding DNA: TGTGCCAGCAGCTTAGTTCTGGGGAGCTCCTACGAGCAGTACTTC. Based on the CDR3 plus reference TRBV7-7 and TRBJ2-7, the full variable domain is GAGVSQSPRYKVTKRGQDVTLRCDPISSHATLYWYQQALGQGPEFLTYFNYEAQPDKSGLPSDRFSAERPEGSISTLTIQRTEQRDSAMYRCASSLVLGSSYEQYFGPGTRLTVT.

The chain couples TRBV4-1 to TRBJ1-3; TRBD1 might be the D (6 bases). V was cut by 1 base and J by 4 bases, with 11 bases left in between. CDR1 and CDR2 (germline): MGHRA, YSYEKL. The CDR3 is made up of 15 amino acids. The CDR3 sequence is CASSQAGTTGNTIYF. CDR3 DNA sequence: TGCGCCAGCAGCCAAGCCGGGACAACCGGAAACACCATATATTTT.

The chain uses TRBV7-9 and TRBJ2-7; 7 nucleotides match TRBD2. This CDR3 has 14 amino acids. J gave up 5 bases and V 1 base, and 5 bases lay outside the gene matches. The germline V gene encodes CDR1 SEHNR and CDR2 FQNEAQ (reference sequence). CDR3 residues: CASSLGWGGDEQYF. In nucleotides, the CDR3 is TGTGCCAGCAGCTTAGGATGGGGAGGGGACGAGCAGTACTTC. The complete variable domain, with remaining parts taken from reference TRBV7-9 and TRBJ2-7, reads DTGVSQNPRHKITKRGQNVTFRCDPISEHNRLYWYRQTLGQGPEFLTYFQNEAQLEKSRLLSDRFSAERPKGSFSTLEIQRTEQGDSAMYLCASSLGWGGDEQYFGPGTRLTVT.

The chain carries TRBV7-2 and TRBJ1-5, with a possible D match to TRBD1 (6 bases). Germline V gene sequence: CDR1 SGHTA, CDR2 FQGNSA. The CDR3 loop spans 16 amino acids. V was pared by 3 bases and J by 0 bases, with 12 bases between. The CDR3 DNA follows: TGTGCCAGCAGCTTCGGGTCAGGGGCTAGCAATCAGCCCCAGCATTTT. Its translation: CASSFGSGASNQPQHF.

V and J are TRBV19 and TRBJ1-6; 7 bases are shared with TRBD1. J lost 0 bases, V lost 5 bases, and 10 bases had no gene match. From germline, CDR1 is LNHDA and CDR2 SQIVND (reference sequence). This CDR3 is 18 amino acids long. The CDR3 spells CASSPKTQGSSYNSPLHF. Written as DNA, the CDR3 is TGTGCCAGTAGTCCAAAGACACAGGGGAGCTCCTATAATTCACCCCTCCACTTT.

This chain links TRBV2 with TRBJ1-5; the D gene is possibly TRBD1 (5 bases). Germline values: CDR1 SNHLY, CDR2 FYNNEI. The CDR3 totals 14 residues. V was cut by 8 bases and J by 3 bases, with 14 bases left in between. As DNA, the CDR3 is TGTGCCAGCTCGGGGGACCGGATCAATCAGCCCCAGCATTTT. Its protein is CASSGDRINQPQHF.

A single count supports this clone. This chain uses TRBV4-1 with TRBJ1-5; D ambiguous. The CDR3 is made up of 15 amino acids. CDR1 MGHRA and CDR2 YSYEKL come from the germline V gene. V lost 1 base and J lost 2, with 9 bases in between. As DNA, the CDR3 is TGCGCCAGCAGCCAAGTCGGGGTAGGCAATCAGCCCCAGCATTTT. It yields the protein CASSQVGVGNQPQHF.

The chain couples TRBV4-1 to TRBJ1-2; 12 positions match TRBD1. The CDR3 is 15 amino acids. With V trimmed by 5 bases and J by 7 bases, 8 bases remained unmatched. Germline values: CDR1 MGHRA, CDR2 YSYEKL. CDR3 protein: CASSNPGTGGFGYTF. The CDR3 bases are TGCGCCAGCAGCAACCCCGGGACAGGGGGCTTTGGCTACACCTTC.

The chain links TRBV5-4 to TRBJ1-6; D call uncertain. The CDR3 contains 16 residues. In germline, CDR1 is SGHNT, CDR2 YYREEE (reference sequence). V shed 2 bases and J shed 5 bases, with 14 bases lying between them. The CDR3 coding sequence is TGTGCCAGCAGCTTTGGGAAGCTTTCCAATAATTCACCCCTCCACTTT. Protein sequence: CASSFGKLSNNSPLHF.

The gene calls are TRBV7-2 and TRBJ1-3, with 9 positions matching TRBD1. V dropped 5 bases and J dropped 5; count of bases not matched to a gene: 10. Germline lookup yields CDR1 SGHTA and CDR2 FQGNSA. The CDR3 runs 16 residues. CDR3 protein: CASSRGTGSDRNTIYF. The CDR3 DNA is TGTGCCAGCAGCCGAGGGACAGGGAGCGATAGAAACACCATATATTTT.

This clone was counted a few times. For the CDR3, the DNA is TGTGCCATCAGTGAGTTGGGGGCTGGATCCGGGGAGCTGTTTTTT. It is translated as CAISELGAGSGELFF. The chain has TRBV10-3 and TRBJ2-2, with a weak D call TRBD1 (6 bases). The V and J ends lost 1 base and 6 bases respectively, with 12 bases between them. CDR3 length: 15 residues. Germline V gene data show CDR1 as ENHRY and CDR2 as SYGVKD.

The chain couples TRBV19 to TRBJ2-5, with D perhaps being TRBD1 or TRBD2 (5 bases each). Trimming took 5 bases from V and 5 from J, leaving 12 bases between them. Per germline, CDR1 LNHDA and CDR2 SQIVND (reference sequence). The CDR3 covers 13 residues. The CDR3 loop reads CASSYGARETQYF. The CDR3 bases are TGTGCCAGTAGTTACGGGGCTCGGGAGACCCAGTACTTC.

This clone has a single count. The genes are TRBV11-2 and TRBJ1-2, with D possibly being TRBD1 (6 bases). The CDR3 spans 13 residues. Deletions cut 1 base from V and 7 bases from J, with 10 bases between. Looked up from germline, CDR1 is SGHAT and CDR2 is FQNNGV. The CDR3 here is CASSLAQGPGYTF. As DNA, the CDR3 is TGTGCCAGCAGCTTAGCTCAGGGGCCTGGCTACACCTTC.

V gene TRBV10-2 combines with J gene TRBJ2-1; no clear D gene. In germline, CDR1 is WSHSY, CDR2 SAAADI. The CDR3 has 14 residues. The ends were cut back, 1 base at V and 6 bases at J, with 10 bases in the middle. CDR3 in DNA: TGCGCCAGCAGTGAGTTTGTAGGGCCCAATGAGCAGTTCTTC. It specifies CASSEFVGPNEQFF.

The gene calls are TRBV5-1 and TRBJ2-2; the D gene is possibly TRBD1 (6 bases). CDR1 is SGHRS and CDR2 is YFSETQ in the germline V gene. V dropped 1 base and J dropped 4 bases, with 11 bases sitting between them. This CDR3 region has 15 residues. CDR3 sequence reads: CASSLNRAPTGELFF. CDR3 nucleotide sequence: TGCGCCAGCAGCTTGAACAGGGCCCCCACCGGGGAGCTGTTTTTT.

This clone showed up just a few times. This rearrangement joins TRBV7-2 to TRBJ2-1; 7 positions agree with TRBD1. The CDR3 contains 16 residues. Germline trimming cut 3 bases from V and 8 bases from J; bases unmatched to any gene: 13. The germline V gene has CDR1 SGHTA and CDR2 FQGNSA. This chain's CDR3 is CASSFRGRGTEDEQFF. In nucleotides, the CDR3 is TGTGCCAGCAGCTTTAGGGGCAGGGGGACGGAGGATGAGCAGTTCTTC.

The chain combines TRBV7-2 with TRBJ2-2; D remains unclear. CDR3 size: 15 residues. Per germline, CDR1 SGHTA and CDR2 FQGNSA. V shed 4 bases and J shed 0 bases, with 9 bases lying between them. The CDR3 coding sequence is TGTGCCAGCAGCTCCCTCTCCGCGAACACCGGGGAGCTGTTTTTT. Protein: CASSSLSANTGELFF.

The rearrangement links TRBV19 to TRBJ1-2, with a weak D call TRBD1 (5 bases). V gave up 4 bases and J gave up 4 bases, with 19 bases separating them. CDR1 LNHDA and CDR2 SQIVND come from the germline V gene (reference sequence). The CDR3 consists of 16 residues. The CDR3: CASSTTGRVVSYGYTF. The CDR3 region has the DNA TGTGCCAGTAGTACCACCGGCAGGGTGGTCAGCTATGGCTACACCTTC.

The chain couples TRBV11-2 to TRBJ2-1; 9 bases are a match to TRBD2. The V gene end was trimmed by 5 bases and the J gene end by 6 bases; junction bases not matched to a gene: 8. CDR1 is SGHAT, CDR2 FQNNGV, per germline. The CDR3 contains 15 residues. CDR3 sequence: CASSLMTSGGNEQFF. Written as DNA, the CDR3 is TGTGCCAGCAGCCTAATGACTAGCGGCGGCAATGAGCAGTTCTTC.

J is TRBJ1-5 and V is TRBV7-3, with 9 bases lining up with TRBD1. The CDR3 has 14 amino acids. From germline, CDR1 is SGHTA and CDR2 FQGTGA. Unmatched junction bases numbered 5, after V lost 4 bases and J lost 7 bases. The chain's CDR3 is CASSCGQGKQPQHF. The CDR3 bases are TGTGCCAGCAGCTGCGGACAGGGGAAACAGCCCCAGCATTTT.

The sample holds one count of this clone. V gene TRBV30 combines with J gene TRBJ1-4; 9 bases agree with TRBD1. CDR1 is GTSNPN and CDR2 is SVGIG in the germline V gene (reference sequence). Trimming cost V 0 bases and J 6 bases; bases outside gene matches: 5. This CDR3 comprises 15 residues. The CDR3, as DNA: TGTGCCTGGAGTGTCCGACAGGGGGTTGATGAAAAACTGTTTTTT. Translated, it gives CAWSVRQGVDEKLFF.

The chain couples TRBV7-6 to TRBJ2-1; D not resolved. V dropped 1 base and J dropped 5 bases, with 9 bases sitting between them. Germline CDR1 SGHVS, CDR2 FNYEAQ. This CDR3 region has 14 residues. The CDR3 is CASSLGTFNNEQFF. CDR3 DNA: TGTGCCAGCAGCTTAGGGACCTTTAACAATGAGCAGTTCTTC.